The source of this T cell receptor beta chain is a study of graft-versus-host responses after intestinal transplantation. CDR3 size: 17 residues. Germline CDR1 SGHVS, CDR2 FQNEAQ. V lost 1 base, J lost 4 bases, and 20 bases lay in between. Study results and caveats: Early post-transplant HvG declines tracked with peak circulating GvH clone levels.

This clone was observed a handful of times. Its antigen is unknown. The repertoire was sequenced with immunoSEQ multiplex PCR; TCRdb's copy has only in-frame clones and lacks some. The sample holds some 85,000 clones, 87% seen once. The TCR originated in a human donor who was the organ donor for an intestinal transplant. The specimen comprised unstimulated CD8+ T cells sorted from spleen or lymph node cells, sampled before transplant. The chain employs TRBV7-8 and TRBJ2-7; D unclear. CDR3: CASSLGFQGFPGYEQYF. Written as DNA, the CDR3 is TGTGCCAGCAGCTTAGGTTTTCAAGGGTTTCCCGGGTACGAGCAGTACTTC.